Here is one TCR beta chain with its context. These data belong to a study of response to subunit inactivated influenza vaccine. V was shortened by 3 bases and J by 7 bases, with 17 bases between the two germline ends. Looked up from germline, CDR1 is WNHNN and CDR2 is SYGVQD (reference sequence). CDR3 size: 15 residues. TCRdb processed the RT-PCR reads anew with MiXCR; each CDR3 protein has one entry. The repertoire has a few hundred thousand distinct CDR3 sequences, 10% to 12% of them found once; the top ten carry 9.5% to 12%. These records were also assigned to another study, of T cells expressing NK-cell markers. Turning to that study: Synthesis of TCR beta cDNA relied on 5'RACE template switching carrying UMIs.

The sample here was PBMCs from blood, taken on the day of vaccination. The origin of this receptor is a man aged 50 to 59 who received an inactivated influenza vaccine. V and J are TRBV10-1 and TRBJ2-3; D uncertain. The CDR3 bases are TGCGCCAGCAGTGAAACCCGGTGGGCGGCGAATACGCAGTATTTT. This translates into CASSETRWAANTQYF.